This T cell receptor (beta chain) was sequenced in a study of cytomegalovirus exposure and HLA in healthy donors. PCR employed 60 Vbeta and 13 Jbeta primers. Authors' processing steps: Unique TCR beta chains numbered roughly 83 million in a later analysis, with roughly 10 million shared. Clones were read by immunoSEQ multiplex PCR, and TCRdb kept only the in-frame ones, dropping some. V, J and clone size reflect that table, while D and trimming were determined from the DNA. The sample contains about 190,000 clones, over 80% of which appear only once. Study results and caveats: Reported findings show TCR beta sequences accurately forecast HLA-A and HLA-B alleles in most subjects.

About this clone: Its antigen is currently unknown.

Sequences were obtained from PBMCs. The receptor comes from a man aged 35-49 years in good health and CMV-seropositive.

The CDR3 DNA sequence: TGTGCCAGCAGTTTATTGCCCAGTACGGGTAGTCTCTATCAGCCCCAGCATTTT. Translating it yields CASSLLPSTGSLYQPQHF. The chain employs TRBV28 and TRBJ1-5; no clear D. The germline V and J ends were trimmed by 1 base and 5 bases, with 21 bases remaining between them. Germline loops: CDR1 MDHEN, CDR2 SYDVKM. There are 18 residues in the CDR3. Combining the CDR3 with reference TRBV28 and TRBJ1-5 gives the whole variable domain DVKVTQSSRYLVKRTGEKVFLECVQDMDHENMFWYRQDPGLGLRLIYFSYDVKMKEKGDIPEGYSVSREKKERFSLILESASTNQTSMYLCASSLLPSTGSLYQPQHFGDGTRLSIL.